The entry below describes one T cell receptor (beta chain). Its antigen is currently unknown. This sample was taken from a study of cytomegalovirus exposure and HLA in healthy donors. Whole-study findings and limits: CMV antigen specificity was confirmed in vitro for three CMV-associated chains.

From germline, CDR1 is LNHDA and CDR2 SQIVND (reference sequence). V was pared by 6 bases and J by 1 base, with 3 bases of the junction left unmatched. The CDR3 totals 14 residues. Sequencing was performed with immunoSEQ multiplex PCR; in TCRdb, only in-frame clones are kept and a portion is missing. The sample includes 35,000 to 55,000 clones, roughly 93% of them seen just once. The chain employs TRBV19 and TRBJ1-5, with TRBD1 identical over 7 bases. The sample comprised PBMCs. This TCR was recovered from a woman aged 18-29 years in good health and CMV-seronegative. DNA for the CDR3: TGTGCCAGTAGCACGACAGGGAGCAATCAGCCCCAGCATTTT. The encoded protein is CASSTTGSNQPQHF.